Many counts were recorded for the clone carrying this TCR beta chain. Its cognate antigen is unknown. This record belongs to a study of breast tumors, draining lymph nodes, adjacent tissues. Overall study findings and caveats: Data only fit, rather than demonstrated, lymph node origin of most tumor T cells. Compared with lymph nodes, tumors were less diverse; compared with nontumor tissue, more.

TCRdb processed the multiplex PCR reads anew with MiXCR; each CDR3 protein has one entry. The sample has about 180,000 distinct CDR3 sequences; more than 25% are singletons. Axillary draining lymph nodes of breast cancer patients supplied the node samples. This TCR derives from a female donor with breast cancer. Some clones in this sample may be carry-over from other donors' samples. Sequences were obtained from axillary lymph node tissue.

CDR3 sequence: CASSGVGGADTQYF. The CDR3 DNA follows: TGTGCCAGCAGCGGAGTGGGGGGGGCAGATACGCAGTATTTT. V is TRBV5-6 and J is TRBJ2-3; 7 nucleotides align to TRBD2. The CDR3 is 14 residues long. The V and J ends lost 4 bases and 4 bases, in that order; junction bases with no gene match: 6. Germline loops: CDR1 SGHDT, CDR2 YYEEEE.